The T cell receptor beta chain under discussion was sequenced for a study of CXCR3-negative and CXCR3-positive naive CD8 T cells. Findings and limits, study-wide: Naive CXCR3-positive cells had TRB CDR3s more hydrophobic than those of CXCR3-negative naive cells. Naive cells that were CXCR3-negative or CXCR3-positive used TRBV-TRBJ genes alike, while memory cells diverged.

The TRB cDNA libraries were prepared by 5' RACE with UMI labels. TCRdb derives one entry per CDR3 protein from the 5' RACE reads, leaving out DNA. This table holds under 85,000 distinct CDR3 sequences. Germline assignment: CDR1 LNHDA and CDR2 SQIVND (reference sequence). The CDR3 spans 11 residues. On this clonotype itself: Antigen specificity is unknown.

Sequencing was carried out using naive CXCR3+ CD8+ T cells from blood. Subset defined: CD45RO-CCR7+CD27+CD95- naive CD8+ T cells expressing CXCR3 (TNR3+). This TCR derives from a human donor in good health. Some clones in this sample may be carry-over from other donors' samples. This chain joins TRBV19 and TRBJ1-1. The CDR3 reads CATADGTEAFF.